Following are 19 T cell receptor beta chains from one sample sequenced in a study of regulatory T cells in long-lasting Graves disease. Time point described: persistent/refractory GD, antithyroid drugs over 5 years with positive TRAb. PBMCs were the source of the RNA used for TCR sequencing. CDR3-region Arm-PCR and iRepertoire HTBI primers produced the TCR beta libraries. MiXCR, applied by TCRdb to the multiplex PCR reads, yields one record per CDR3 protein. The repertoire holds about 430,000 distinct CDR3 sequences, with approximately 22% as singletons. The source material was peripheral blood mononuclear cells (PBMCs), sampled when the disease was refractory, from a patient treated with antithyroid drugs. These receptors all stem from a female donor with Graves disease.

This clonotype was seen only a few times. The rearrangement links TRBV11-2 to TRBJ2-5, with 11 nucleotides matching TRBD2. With 4 bases clipped from V and 1 base from J, the junction kept 5 bases outside the gene matches. In germline, CDR1 is SGHAT, CDR2 FQNNGV. The CDR3 runs 16 residues. In DNA, the CDR3 is TGTGCCAGCAGCTGCCCTAGCGGGAGGCCCCAAGAGACCCAGTACTTC. Its protein is CASSCPSGRPQETQYF.

There are many counts of this clonotype. The chain has TRBV2 and TRBJ2-5; TRBD2 matches 12 bases. In germline, CDR1 is SNHLY, CDR2 FYNNEI. The CDR3 contains 14 residues. Trimming at V came to 7 bases and at J to 5 bases, leaving 5 bases not matched to a gene. Written as DNA, the CDR3 is TGTGCCAGCAAAGGACTAGCGGGAATGGAGACCCAGTACTTC. It translates to CASKGLAGMETQYF.

In its sample, this clonotype was seen many times. This chain joins TRBV7-2 and TRBJ2-7, with TRBD2 matching 7 bases. The CDR3 contains 15 residues. Germline CDR1 is SGHTA and CDR2 is FQGNSA. The trim removed 1 base at V and 2 bases at J, leaving 5 bases unmatched. The CDR3 here is CASSLGSSGPYEQYF. CDR3 sequence (DNA): TGTGCCAGCAGCTTAGGGTCTAGCGGCCCCTACGAGCAGTACTTC.

This clonotype was seen repeatedly, ten times or more. The chain uses TRBV29-1 and TRBJ2-5; the match to TRBD1 covers 7 bases. J gave up 2 bases and V 1 base, and 4 bases lay outside the gene matches. Germline V lookup: CDR1 SQVTM, CDR2 ANQGSEA. This CDR3 has 14 residues. The CDR3 coding sequence is TGCAGCGTTGAAGCTCCGGGACAGCAAGAGACCCAGTACTTC. This sequence encodes CSVEAPGQQETQYF.

The chain has TRBV7-9 and TRBJ2-7; D might be TRBD2 (6 bases). The CDR3 loop spans 15 amino acids. V dropped 1 base and J dropped 12 bases, with 22 bases sitting between them. The V gene's germline CDR1 is SEHNR and CDR2 FQNEAQ (reference sequence). The CDR3 DNA reads as TGTGCCAGCAGCTTAGATGGTGGGACTCGCCAAACCCGGTACTTC. It codes for CASSLDGGTRQTRYF.

This clonotype has a count of ten or more. The rearrangement uses TRBV28 and TRBJ1-6, with TRBD1 as a possible D gene (5 bases). Germline-derived CDR1 and CDR2 are MDHEN and SYDVKM. V lost 4 bases to trimming and J lost 10 bases, with 17 bases between them. CDR3 length: 15 amino acids. CDR3 in amino acids: CASSSASGEKSPLHF. The CDR3 DNA follows: TGTGCCAGCAGTTCAGCATCGGGGGAGAAATCACCCCTCCACTTT.

In the case of this clonotype: Being one base from a much bigger clone, this may be a read error. The chain couples TRBV6-1 to TRBJ1-1; possibly TRBD1 for D (6 bases). Germline CDR1 MNHNS, CDR2 SASEGT. The CDR3 is made up of 14 amino acids. In DNA, the CDR3 is TGTACCAGCACCCCGGTGGGGGGGCGAGCTGAAGCTTTCTTT. This translates into CTSTPVGGRAEAFF.

This clonotype was counted many times. The chain uses TRBV6-1 and TRBJ2-7; TRBD1 matches at 9 bases. Germline V gene lookup returns CDR1 MNHNS and CDR2 SASEGT. After removal of 6 bases from V and 6 bases from J, the junction contained 15 bases not matched to a gene. The CDR3 contains 16 residues. CDR3: CASRVDLQGARGEQYF. The CDR3 nucleotides are TGTGCCAGCAGGGTCGACCTACAGGGGGCGAGGGGCGAGCAGTACTTC.

V is TRBV3-1 and J is TRBJ2-7, with D maybe TRBD2 (6 bases). The germline V gene has CDR1 LGHDT and CDR2 YNNKEL (reference sequence). V shed 1 base and J shed 0 bases, with 16 bases lying between them. The CDR3 has 17 residues. CDR3 DNA: TGTGCCAGCAGCCAAGCCGGGGTAGCGGAGAGCTCCTACGAGCAGTACTTC. Translated: CASSQAGVAESSYEQYF.

The chain joins TRBV27 to TRBJ1-2, with a weak D call TRBD1 (6 bases). This CDR3 spans 13 amino acids. Germline CDR1 is MNHEY and CDR2 is SMNVEV (reference sequence). Trimming left V 0 bases short and J 6 bases short, with 8 bases between. In DNA, the CDR3 is TGTGCCAGCAGTTTATCCTCAGGGGATGGCTACACCTTC. Protein product: CASSLSSGDGYTF.

There are many counts of this clonotype. The V gene is TRBV6-2 or TRBV6-3, the J gene TRBJ1-1; D gene uncertain. Looked up from germline, CDR1 is MNHEY and CDR2 is SVGEGT. V was shortened by 0 bases and J by 0 bases, with 11 bases between the two germline ends. This CDR3 contains 16 residues. CDR3 sequence reads: CASSYSMFQMNTEAFF. In DNA form, the CDR3 reads TGTGCCAGCAGTTACTCGATGTTCCAGATGAACACTGAAGCTTTCTTT.

Worth noting for this clonotype: This could be a read error, since a much larger clone is one nucleotide away. The CDR3 region has the DNA TGTGCCATCACCTCAAGCACAGATACGCAGTATTTT. Its translation is CAITSSTDTQYF. The rearrangement joins TRBV10-3 to TRBJ2-3, with no clear D. Germline CDR1 reads ENHRY; CDR2 reads SYGVKD. This CDR3 spans 12 amino acids. Between the trimmed V and J ends, which lost 7 bases and 0 bases, there was a span of 5 bases.

This clonotype has a handful of counts. The CDR3 reads CASSYEGLRAFF. Written as DNA, the CDR3 is TGTGCCAGCAGTTACGAGGGCCTTAGGGCTTTCTTT. The gene calls are TRBV6-9 and TRBJ1-1; D is undetermined. V lost 3 bases, J lost 11 bases, and 13 bases lay in between. CDR1 and CDR2 from the germline V gene are MNHGY and SVAAGI. This CDR3 is 12 amino acids long.

There are many counts of this clonotype. The chain uses TRBV12-3 or TRBV12-4 and TRBJ1-1; 8 bases line up with TRBD1. The CDR3 is 17 amino acids. The trim removed 6 bases at V and 0 bases at J, leaving 12 bases unmatched. The CDR3 protein is CASRLIGTGKLNTEAFF. The DNA of the CDR3 is TGTGCCAGCAGGCTCATCGGGACAGGAAAATTGAACACTGAAGCTTTCTTT.

The table lists this clonotype with many counts. The chain joins TRBV13 to TRBJ2-7; D remains ambiguous. This CDR3 has 14 residues. Germline V lookup: CDR1 PRHDT, CDR2 FYEKMQ (reference sequence). Trimming left V 5 bases short and J 2 bases short, with 13 bases between. The CDR3 DNA reads TGTGCCAGCAGCCGGTTAACATCAACCTACGAGCAGTACTTC. Residues: CASSRLTSTYEQYF.

This clonotype was found many times. This chain connects TRBV28 to TRBJ2-7; TRBD1 might be the D (8 bases). V was trimmed by 5 bases and J by 3 bases, leaving 17 bases between them. CDR1 and CDR2 from the germline V gene are MDHEN and SYDVKM. The CDR3 extends over 15 amino acids. CDR3 bases: TGTGCCAGCAGTACCTACAGGGGGGGACTCTACGAGCAGTACTTC. Amino acids: CASSTYRGGLYEQYF. The whole variable domain, remainder taken from reference TRBV28 and TRBJ2-7, is DVKVTQSSRYLVKRTGEKVFLECVQDMDHENMFWYRQDPGLGLRLIYFSYDVKMKEKGDIPEGYSVSREKKERFSLILESASTNQTSMYLCASSTYRGGLYEQYFGPGTRLTVT.

In this sample, this clonotype turned up a few times. This chain connects TRBV14 to TRBJ2-7, with TRBD2 matching over 7 bases. The CDR3 sequence is 13 residues long. From germline, CDR1 is SGHDN and CDR2 FVKESK. The V segment lost 5 bases and the J segment 3 bases; nucleotides outside the gene matches: 4. CDR3 in amino acids: CASSAGLRYEQYF. DNA for the CDR3: TGTGCCAGCAGCGCGGGACTACGCTACGAGCAGTACTTC. The entire variable domain, with the rest obtained from reference TRBV14 and TRBJ2-7, is as follows: EAGVTQFPSHSVIEKGQTVTLRCDPISGHDNLYWYRRVMGKEIKFLLHFVKESKQDESGMPNNRFLAERTGGTYSTLKVQPAELEDSGVYFCASSAGLRYEQYFGPGTRLTVT.

The genes are TRBV27 and TRBJ1-2; D unclear. This CDR3 has 14 amino acids. V shed 5 bases and J shed 0 bases, with 10 bases lying between them. CDR1 and CDR2 (germline): MNHEY, SMNVEV (reference sequence). The CDR3 protein is CASSETWTNYGYTF. The CDR3, as DNA: TGTGCCAGCAGTGAGACCTGGACTAACTATGGCTACACCTTC.

The gene calls are TRBV20-1 and TRBJ1-5; 8 nucleotides match TRBD1. CDR1 and CDR2 (germline): DFQATT, SNEGSKA (reference sequence). Trimming at V came to 4 bases and at J to 9 bases, leaving 17 bases not matched to a gene. The CDR3 has 16 residues. The DNA for the CDR3 is TGCAGTGCTACCCCTCGGACAGGGCCTGGAGGTTTGCCCCAGCATTTT. Translated, it gives CSATPRTGPGGLPQHF.